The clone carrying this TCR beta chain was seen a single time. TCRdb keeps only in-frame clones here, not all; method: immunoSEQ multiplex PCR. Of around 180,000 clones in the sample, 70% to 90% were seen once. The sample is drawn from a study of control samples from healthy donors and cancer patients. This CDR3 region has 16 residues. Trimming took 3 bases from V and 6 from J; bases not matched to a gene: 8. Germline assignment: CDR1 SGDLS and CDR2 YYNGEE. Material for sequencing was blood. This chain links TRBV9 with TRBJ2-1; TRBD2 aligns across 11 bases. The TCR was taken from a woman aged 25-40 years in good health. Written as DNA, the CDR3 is TGTGCCAGCAGCGAAATTAGCGGGGGGGCCTTCAATGAGCAGTTCTTC. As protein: CASSEISGGAFNEQFF.